This is a list of T cell receptor beta chains from one sample in a study of blood T cell repertoires in COVID-19. Profiling relied on immunoSEQ multiplex PCR, and the TCRdb table lists in-frame clones only, not all of them. The table records a few hundred thousand clones, 70% to 85% of them present only once. Sequencing was carried out using PBMCs or T cells enriched from blood (not recorded which). All receptors derive from a woman aged 55-70 years who had recovered from COVID-19. CDR3s include the opening cysteine and the closing phenylalanine or tryptophan. The D gene is left open where the match is weak. Size tells how often a clone was seen (once, few, many) or the class of an expanded clone, and some rows leave it out.

TGTGCCAGCAGTTTAAAGACAGGCGGTAGGACCCGTTCCTACGAGCAGTACTTC,CASSLKTGGRTRSYEQYF,TRBV27,-,TRBJ2-7,-
TGTGCCAGCAGCGTAGGGGTACAGGGTGGAAACACCATATATTTT,CASSVGVQGGNTIYF,TRBV9,-,TRBJ1-3,few
TGTGCCAGCAGCCAGCCTTCCTTAGAGGCCTTGTCCTACGAGCAGTACTTC,CASSQPSLEALSYEQYF,TRBV4-2,-,TRBJ2-7,-
TGTGCCAGCAGCTCTGACAGGGATTGGCGCACAGATACGCAGTATTTT,CASSSDRDWRTDTQYF,TRBV7-2,TRBD1,TRBJ2-3,-
TGCAGTGCTAGTCGGTCGGAGAATCAGCCCCAGCATTTT,CSASRSENQPQHF,TRBV20-1,-,TRBJ1-5,-
TGTGCCAGCAGTGGGACAGCGACGGCAACTAATGAAAAACTGTTTTTT,CASSGTATATNEKLFF,TRBV6-1,-,TRBJ1-4,-
TGTGCCAGCAGGGAGACAGGGGGCGACTATGGCTACACCTTC,CASRETGGDYGYTF,TRBV28,TRBD1,TRBJ1-2,-
TGTGCCAGCAGCCAAGATGTACCTAGACAGGGAAACAGACAAAATGAAAAACTGTTTTTT,CASSQDVPRQGNRQNEKLFF,TRBV4-2,TRBD1,TRBJ1-4,-
TGCGCCAGCAGTTCAGACAGTAACTCTGGAAACACCATATATTTT,CASSSDSNSGNTIYF,TRBV5-1,-,TRBJ1-3,-
TGTGCCACCAGCAGCTATCCGACAGGACTTAATGAAAAACTGTTTTTT,CATSSYPTGLNEKLFF,TRBV15,-,TRBJ1-4,-
TGTGCCAGCAGTGGACAGGGGGACTATGGCTACACCTTC,CASSGQGDYGYTF,TRBV25-1,TRBD1,TRBJ1-2,-
TGTGCCAGCAGTGAATTGACCAGGGGGTTCAACACTGAAGCTTTCTTT,CASSELTRGFNTEAFF,TRBV6-1,TRBD1,TRBJ1-1,-
TGTGCCAGCAGCCAAGAACAGCACTCTGGGGCCAACGTCCTGACTTTC,CASSQEQHSGANVLTF,TRBV3-1/TRBV3-2,-,TRBJ2-6,-
TGTGCCAGCAGCCCGGGACAGGGTAAGGATGGCTACACCTTC,CASSPGQGKDGYTF,TRBV7-9,TRBD1,TRBJ1-2,-
TGTGCCAGCAGCGTACAGAAGGATGGCTACACCTTC,CASSVQKDGYTF,TRBV3-1/TRBV3-2,-,TRBJ1-2,-
TGTGCCTGGAGTGAAGGGACAGCCTCTGGAAACACCATATATTTT,CAWSEGTASGNTIYF,TRBV30,TRBD1,TRBJ1-3,once
TGTGCCAGCAGCTCCAGGACAGCTCAGAGCACAGATACGCAGTATTTT,CASSSRTAQSTDTQYF,TRBV7-8,-,TRBJ2-3,once
TGCGCCAGCAGTCCTAGCAGAACCCGCACAGATACGCAGTATTTT,CASSPSRTRTDTQYF,TRBV10-1,-,TRBJ2-3,-
TGTGCCAGTAGTTTCCTCAAACCGGGACAGGGCCTCTATGGCTACACCTTC,CASSFLKPGQGLYGYTF,TRBV19,TRBD1,TRBJ1-2,-
TGTGCCACCAGCACCCACAGGGATCCCTACGAGCAGTACTTC,CATSTHRDPYEQYF,TRBV15,-,TRBJ2-7,-
TGTGCCAGCTCACCGAGAGAAGCGGTCAATCAGCCCCAGCATTTT,CASSPREAVNQPQHF,TRBV18,-,TRBJ1-5,-
TGCAGCGTTTACGGGGAAGGCTACACCTTC,CSVYGEGYTF,TRBV29-1,-,TRBJ1-2,-
TGTGCCAGCTCACGCGACGGAGTGAACACTGAAGCTTTCTTT,CASSRDGVNTEAFF,TRBV18,-,TRBJ1-1,-
TGTGCCAGCTCGAGTTATCTCCCGGGGACAGGGAGCACAGATACGCAGTATTTT,CASSSYLPGTGSTDTQYF,TRBV27,TRBD1,TRBJ2-3,-
TGCGCCAGCAGCCAAGATTCACGAGGCCAAGAGACCCAGTACTTC,CASSQDSRGQETQYF,TRBV4-3,-,TRBJ2-5,-
TGTGCCAGCAGCTTGGACTGGACAGGGGCACATCAGCCCCAGCATTTT,CASSLDWTGAHQPQHF,TRBV11-2,TRBD1,TRBJ1-5,-
TGTGCCAGCAGTTCTAGGGGAGGAGTGTTGATCTACGAGCAGTACTTC,CASSSRGGVLIYEQYF,TRBV27,-,TRBJ2-7,-
TGTGCCACCAGCAGAGATCTTGAAGGGGGTGGCTACACCTTC,CATSRDLEGGGYTF,TRBV15,-,TRBJ1-2,once
TGTGCCAGCAGCCCTAGCGGGGGAGACAATGAGCAGTTCTTC,CASSPSGGDNEQFF,TRBV7-2,TRBD2,TRBJ2-1,-
TGTGCCAGCAGAACCGGGACAGATAACACCGGGGAGCTGTTTTTT,CASRTGTDNTGELFF,TRBV6-6,TRBD1,TRBJ2-2,-
TGTGCCAGCAGCTTAGGGTTATCAGGGATTAACACCGGGGAGCTGTTTTTT,CASSLGLSGINTGELFF,TRBV7-9,-,TRBJ2-2,-
TGTGCCAGCAGCCTTACGGGGGACAGGGCACCGGTAAATGGCTACACCTTC,CASSLTGDRAPVNGYTF,TRBV9,TRBD1,TRBJ1-2,-
TGTGCCAGCAGACGCGGGACCGGCACCGGGGAGCTGTTTTTT,CASRRGTGTGELFF,TRBV11-3,-,TRBJ2-2,few
TGTGCCAGCTCACCCGGGTACGAGCAGTACTTC,CASSPGYEQYF,TRBV18,-,TRBJ2-7,-
TGTGCCAGCAGCTTGGGGGGACTAAATGGAAACACCATATATTTT,CASSLGGLNGNTIYF,TRBV5-6,-,TRBJ1-3,-
TGTGCCAGCACCGAAAGGACAGGGGGCGGCTACACCTTC,CASTERTGGGYTF,TRBV7-9,TRBD1,TRBJ1-2,-
TGTGCCAGCAGCAGGACCGGGAGGGCTGAAGCTTTCTTT,CASSRTGRAEAFF,TRBV27,-,TRBJ1-1,-
TGTGCCTGGAGTGTGGGGGGGGTCACAGATACGCAGTATTTT,CAWSVGGVTDTQYF,TRBV30,TRBD2,TRBJ2-3,-
TGTGCCAGCAGCTTAGGGAGCTCCTATAATTCACCCCTCCACTTT,CASSLGSSYNSPLHF,TRBV5-4,-,TRBJ1-6,-
TGTGCCAGCAGAAAGCGGGGCCAAGAGACCCAGTACTTC,CASRKRGQETQYF,TRBV12-3/TRBV12-4,TRBD2,TRBJ2-5,-
TGTGCCAGCTCTACCATAGGACAGGGGGCTCATACTGAAGCTTTCTTT,CASSTIGQGAHTEAFF,TRBV18,TRBD1,TRBJ1-1,-
TGTGCCAGTAGTATACAGGGGACCTTTATGAACACTGAAGCTTTCTTT,CASSIQGTFMNTEAFF,TRBV19,-,TRBJ1-1,-
TGTGCCAGCAGCTGGACTAGCGGGTACCAAGAGACCCAGTACTTC,CASSWTSGYQETQYF,TRBV7-2,TRBD2,TRBJ2-5,-
TGTGCCAGCGCAAATAAACTAGCGGGAGGAGGCTACGAGCAGTACTTC,CASANKLAGGGYEQYF,TRBV19,TRBD2,TRBJ2-7,-
TGTGCCAGCAGCTTGGGAACCGGGACAGCACAAGAGACCCAGTACTTC,CASSLGTGTAQETQYF,TRBV11-3,TRBD1,TRBJ2-5,-